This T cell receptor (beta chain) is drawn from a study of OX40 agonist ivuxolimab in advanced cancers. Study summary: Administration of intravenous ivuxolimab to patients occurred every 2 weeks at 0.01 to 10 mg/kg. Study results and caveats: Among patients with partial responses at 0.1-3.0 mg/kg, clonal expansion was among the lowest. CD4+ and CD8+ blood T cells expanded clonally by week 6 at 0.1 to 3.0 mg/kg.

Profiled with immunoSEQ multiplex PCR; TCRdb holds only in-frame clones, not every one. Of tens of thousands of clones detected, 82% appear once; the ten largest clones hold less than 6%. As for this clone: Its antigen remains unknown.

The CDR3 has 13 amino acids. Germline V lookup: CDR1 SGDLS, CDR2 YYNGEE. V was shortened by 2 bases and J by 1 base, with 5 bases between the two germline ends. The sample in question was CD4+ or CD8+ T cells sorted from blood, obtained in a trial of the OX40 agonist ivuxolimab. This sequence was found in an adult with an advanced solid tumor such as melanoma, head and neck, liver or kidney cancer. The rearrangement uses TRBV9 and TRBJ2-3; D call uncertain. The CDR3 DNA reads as TGTGCCAGCAGCGTCGAGGGCACAGATACGCAGTATTTT. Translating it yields CASSVEGTDTQYF.